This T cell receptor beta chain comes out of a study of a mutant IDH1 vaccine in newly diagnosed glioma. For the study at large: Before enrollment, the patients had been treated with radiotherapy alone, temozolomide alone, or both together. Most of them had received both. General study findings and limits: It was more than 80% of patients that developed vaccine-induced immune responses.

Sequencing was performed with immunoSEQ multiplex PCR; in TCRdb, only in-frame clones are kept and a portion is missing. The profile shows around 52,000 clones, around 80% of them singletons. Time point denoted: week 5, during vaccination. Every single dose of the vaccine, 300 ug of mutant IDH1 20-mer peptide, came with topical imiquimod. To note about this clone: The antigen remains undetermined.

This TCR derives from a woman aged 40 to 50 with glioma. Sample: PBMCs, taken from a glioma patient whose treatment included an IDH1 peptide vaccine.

CDR3 amino acids: CAWSRTEQYF. Here the CDR3 DNA reads TGTGCCTGGAGTAGGACCGAGCAGTACTTC. This chain joins TRBV30 and TRBJ2-7; D is ambiguous. The V end was cut by 2 bases, the J end by 6 bases, with 5 bases between. Germline values: CDR1 GTSNPN, CDR2 SVGIG (reference sequence). The CDR3 length is 10 residues.